The rows below give T cell receptor beta chains drawn from one sample of a study of blood T cell repertoires in COVID-19. Clones were sequenced by immunoSEQ multiplex PCR, and TCRdb holds only the in-frame ones, with some missing. The sample lists about half a million clones, roughly nine tenths seen once, with roughly 0.84% in the top ten. Sequencing was performed on peripheral blood. The receptors shown here come from a man aged 18 to 30 with COVID-19, enrolled during active disease. Each CDR3 is given with its conserved first and last residue. Fields, in order: V gene, D gene, J gene, CDR3 DNA, CDR3 protein. The D gene is left open where the match is weak.

V gene: TRBV11-3
D gene: TRBD2
J gene: TRBJ2-2
CDR3 DNA: TGTGCCAGCAGCCCACGGGGACTAGCGGGAGACACCGGGGAGCTGTTTTTT
CDR3 protein: CASSPRGLAGDTGELFF

V gene: TRBV7-2
D gene: -
J gene: TRBJ2-2
CDR3 DNA: TGTGCCAGCAGCTTGACCCGGACAGCGTCCGGGGAGCTGTTTTTT
CDR3 protein: CASSLTRTASGELFF

V gene: TRBV5-1
D gene: TRBD2
J gene: TRBJ2-1
CDR3 DNA: TGCGCCAGCAGCTTGGCCGGGACTAACAATGAGCAGTTCTTC
CDR3 protein: CASSLAGTNNEQFF

V gene: TRBV5-6
D gene: -
J gene: TRBJ2-7
CDR3 DNA: TGTGCCAGCAGCTTCGGTCCGCCGGACGAGCAGTACTTC
CDR3 protein: CASSFGPPDEQYF

V gene: TRBV13
D gene: TRBD2
J gene: TRBJ2-7
CDR3 DNA: TGTGCCAGCAGCTTAGGGGGACTAGCGGGGACGAGCTCCTACGAGCAGTACTTC
CDR3 protein: CASSLGGLAGTSSYEQYF

V gene: TRBV10-3
D gene: -
J gene: TRBJ1-2
CDR3 DNA: TGTGCCATCAGTGACCCTGGACAGAACTATGGCTACACCTTC
CDR3 protein: CAISDPGQNYGYTF

V gene: TRBV11-2
D gene: TRBD1
J gene: TRBJ2-7
CDR3 DNA: TGTGCCAGCAGCTCGGACAGGGGGAGGACCTACGAGCAGTACTTC
CDR3 protein: CASSSDRGRTYEQYF

V gene: TRBV3-1/TRBV3-2
D gene: -
J gene: TRBJ1-2
CDR3 DNA: TGTGCCAGCAGCCCTACTATGACGGACTACTATGGCTACACCTTC
CDR3 protein: CASSPTMTDYYGYTF

V gene: TRBV10-2
D gene: TRBD2
J gene: TRBJ2-5
CDR3 DNA: TGCGCCAGCAGATACGGGGCGGGAGCGAGATTTCGACAAGAGACCCAGTACTTC
CDR3 protein: CASRYGAGARFRQETQYF

V gene: TRBV14
D gene: TRBD2
J gene: TRBJ2-7
CDR3 DNA: TGTGCCAGCAGCCATTGGCAGCGGGACCTCGACGAGCAGTACTTC
CDR3 protein: CASSHWQRDLDEQYF